Below, 30 T cell receptor beta chains from the same sample are listed, as sequenced in a study of OX40 agonist ivuxolimab in advanced cancers. Generated by immunoSEQ multiplex PCR, the TCRdb table keeps only in-frame clones and is missing some. The sample includes 55,000 to 65,000 clones, roughly 90% of them seen just once. The material was CD4+ or CD8+ T cells sorted from blood, obtained in a trial of the OX40 agonist ivuxolimab. Receptors were obtained from an adult with an advanced solid tumor such as melanoma, head and neck, liver or kidney cancer.

The chain couples TRBV7-9 to TRBJ2-7; D not certain. The CDR3 is 11 residues long. The germline gives CDR1 SEHNR, CDR2 FQNEAQ (reference sequence). V lost 3 bases to trimming and J lost 6 bases, with 6 bases between them. For the CDR3, the DNA is TGTGCCAGCAGCTTTCATGTCGAGCAGTACTTC. It translates to CASSFHVEQYF. The entire variable domain, with the rest obtained from reference TRBV7-9 and TRBJ2-7, is as follows: DTGVSQNPRHKITKRGQNVTFRCDPISEHNRLYWYRQTLGQGPEFLTYFQNEAQLEKSRLLSDRFSAERPKGSFSTLEIQRTEQGDSAMYLCASSFHVEQYFGPGTRLTVT.

The chain has TRBV27 and TRBJ1-4; D is perhaps TRBD1 (6 bases). CDR1 is MNHEY and CDR2 is SMNVEV in the germline V gene (reference sequence). The V end was cut by 2 bases, the J end by 1 base, with 11 bases between. This CDR3 comprises 16 residues. CDR3 residues: CASSLTGRGTNEKLFF. The CDR3 coding sequence is TGTGCCAGCAGTTTAACAGGGAGGGGAACTAATGAAAAACTGTTTTTT.

The V gene is TRBV19, the J gene TRBJ2-7, with 8 nucleotides matching TRBD1. V was clipped by 5 bases and J by 7 bases; unmatched bases: 10. CDR3 size: 14 residues. Germline-derived CDR1 and CDR2 are LNHDA and SQIVND (reference sequence). For the CDR3, the DNA is TGTGCCAGTAGTTTGACAGGGGCTCTTGGGGAGCAGTACTTC. Its protein is CASSLTGALGEQYF.

The V gene is TRBV2, the J gene TRBJ1-6, with 9 bases lining up with TRBD1. With 8 bases clipped from V and 3 bases from J, the junction kept 2 bases outside the gene matches. Germline V lookup: CDR1 SNHLY, CDR2 FYNNEI. The CDR3 covers 14 residues. The CDR3: CASLGQGYNSPLHF. The CDR3 nucleotides read TGTGCCAGCCTGGGACAGGGCTATAATTCACCCCTCCACTTT.

The chain is built from TRBV6-5 and TRBJ2-2; perhaps TRBD1 as D (5 bases). The CDR3 runs to 15 residues. The germline V gene encodes CDR1 MNHEY and CDR2 SVGAGI. Deletions cut 1 base from V and 1 base from J, with 7 bases between. For the CDR3, the DNA is TGTGCCAGCAGTTACTACGGACAGAACACCGGGGAGCTGTTTTTT. It yields the protein CASSYYGQNTGELFF.

This chain joins TRBV7-2 and TRBJ1-6, with a tentative D call TRBD1 (5 bases). This CDR3 is 14 amino acids long. The V and J ends lost 1 base and 7 bases respectively, with 8 bases between them. Germline CDR1 is SGHTA and CDR2 is FQGNSA. As DNA, the CDR3 is TGTGCCAGCAGCTTAGGGGGCAGAAATTCACCCCTCCACTTT. Residues: CASSLGGRNSPLHF.

The chain combines TRBV27 with TRBJ2-1, with D perhaps TRBD1 (5 bases). CDR3 size: 12 residues. Germline CDR1 is MNHEY and CDR2 is SMNVEV (reference sequence). V was trimmed by 2 bases and J by 9 bases, leaving 8 bases between them. The CDR3 is CASSLIGVEQFF. The CDR3 region has the DNA TGTGCCAGCAGTTTAATAGGGGTTGAGCAGTTCTTC.

This chain connects TRBV5-6 to TRBJ1-1, with D maybe TRBD1 (5 bases). V lost 2 bases, J lost 6 bases, and 17 bases lay in between. This CDR3 has 15 residues. Germline CDR1 reads SGHDT; CDR2 reads YYEEEE. The CDR3 DNA is TGTGCCAGCAGCTTCATTCAGGCAGGGCTCGCTGAAGCTTTCTTT. Its translation is CASSFIQAGLAEAFF.

The V call is TRBV6-1, the J call TRBJ2-1; the D is unclear. The CDR3 spans 14 residues. CDR1 MNHNS and CDR2 SASEGT come from the germline V gene. V dropped 3 bases and J dropped 0 bases, with 6 bases sitting between them. The CDR3, as DNA: TGTGCCAGCAGTGAGACCCGCTCCTACAATGAGCAGTTCTTC. It specifies CASSETRSYNEQFF.

The chain couples TRBV11-2 to TRBJ2-7; D gene ambiguous. V lost 3 bases and J lost 4, with 4 bases in between. Per the germline V gene, CDR1 is SGHAT and CDR2 is FQNNGV. This CDR3 contains 11 residues. The CDR3 is CASSFSYEQYF. CDR3 sequence (DNA): TGTGCCAGCAGCTTCTCTTACGAGCAGTACTTC.

A single count supports this clone. The rearrangement joins TRBV6-5 to TRBJ1-2; maybe TRBD1 (5 bases). Trimming shortened V by 5 bases and J by 5 bases, and 12 bases separated the two germline ends. This CDR3 spans 13 amino acids. From germline, CDR1 is MNHEY and CDR2 SVGAGI. As DNA, the CDR3 is TGTGCCAGCAGTCCGGGGGTGTTTTATGGCTACACCTTC. This sequence encodes CASSPGVFYGYTF.

The rearrangement joins TRBV5-5 to TRBJ2-2; 10 nucleotides agree with TRBD1. Germline lookup yields CDR1 SGHKS and CDR2 YYEKEE (reference sequence). The junction had 8 bases not matched to a gene; V was cut back by 4 bases and J by 8 bases. The CDR3 is 15 residues long. The CDR3 region is CASSLDRGHRGELFF. CDR3 DNA sequence: TGTGCCAGCAGCCTTGACAGGGGGCATCGAGGGGAGCTGTTTTTT.

This clone was seen only a few times. The chain couples TRBV5-4 to TRBJ1-1; TRBD1 is a possible D gene (6 bases). Germline V gene data show CDR1 as SGHNT and CDR2 as YYREEE (reference sequence). Trimming removed 3 bases at V and 6 bases at J, with 15 bases between. This CDR3 region has 14 residues. The CDR3 region is CASSSSQGMSEAFF. The CDR3 nucleotides are TGTGCCAGCAGCTCCTCACAGGGTATGTCTGAAGCTTTCTTT.

This chain links TRBV19 with TRBJ1-2, with D tentatively TRBD1 (5 bases). Germline V lookup: CDR1 LNHDA, CDR2 SQIVND (reference sequence). The CDR3 is 12 amino acids. The germline V and J ends were trimmed by 1 base and 6 bases, with 6 bases remaining between them. The chain's CDR3 is CASSIGQNGYTF. CDR3 DNA: TGTGCCAGTAGTATAGGACAGAATGGCTACACCTTC.

This chain uses TRBV15 with TRBJ1-1, with 8 bases lining up with TRBD1. CDR1 and CDR2 from the germline V gene are LNHNV and YYDKDF (reference sequence). The CDR3 length is 12 residues. J gave up 6 bases and V 5 bases, and 2 bases lay outside the gene matches. This CDR3 is CATSVQGAEAFF. The CDR3 DNA follows: TGTGCCACCAGCGTACAGGGGGCTGAAGCTTTCTTT.

The J gene is TRBJ1-2, the V gene TRBV21-1; the D call in the table, TRBD1, was not verified against the DNA. TRBV21-1 is an annotated pseudogene. CDR3 size: 15 residues. The CDR3 DNA follows: TGTGCCAGCAGCAGCTCAGGGGGCCCTGCCCTCGGCTACACCTTC. This translates into CASSSSGGPALGYTF.

V gene TRBV29-1 combines with J gene TRBJ1-2, with no clear D. The V gene's germline CDR1 is SQVTM and CDR2 ANQGSEA. Trimming cost V 4 bases and J 0 bases, with 9 bases left between them. CDR3 size: 13 residues. Here the CDR3 reads CSVGAGTNYGYTF. The CDR3 nucleotides are TGCAGCGTTGGGGCAGGTACTAACTATGGCTACACCTTC.

V and J are TRBV11-2 and TRBJ2-5; 7 bases map to TRBD2. Germline V gives CDR1 SGHAT, CDR2 FQNNGV. With V trimmed by 6 bases and J by 2 bases, 9 bases remained unmatched. The CDR3 length is 15 residues. CDR3 residues: CASRAGAGEQETQYF. The CDR3 bases are TGTGCCAGCAGGGCTGGTGCGGGGGAACAAGAGACCCAGTACTTC.

The CDR3 spells CASLSGNTIYF. Written as DNA, the CDR3 is TGTGCCAGCCTCTCTGGAAACACCATATATTTT. The V call is TRBV2, the J call TRBJ1-3; D is undetermined. CDR1 is SNHLY, CDR2 FYNNEI, per germline. This CDR3 contains 11 residues. Trimming removed 8 bases from V and 0 bases from J, with 2 bases in between.

The chain carries TRBV7-9 and TRBJ2-2, with D hard to call. V was clipped by 3 bases and J by 7 bases, with 6 bases between them. Germline V gene data show CDR1 as SEHNR and CDR2 as FQNEAQ (reference sequence). The CDR3 runs to 12 residues. In nucleotides, the CDR3 is TGTGCCAGCAGCTTGGATGGCGGGGAGCTGTTTTTT. Its translation: CASSLDGGELFF.

This sequence joins TRBV19 and TRBJ1-6; 7 bases are a match to TRBD1. This CDR3 is 14 amino acids long. The germline V gene encodes CDR1 LNHDA and CDR2 SQIVND (reference sequence). Trimming removed 5 bases from V and 3 bases from J; junction bases left unmatched: 1. CDR3: CASSPGGYNSPLHF. The CDR3 nucleotides read TGTGCCAGTAGTCCAGGGGGCTATAATTCACCCCTCCACTTT.

V usage is TRBV7-8 and J usage is TRBJ1-5, with D perhaps matching TRBD1 (6 bases). V was cut by 1 base and J by 2 bases, with 6 bases left in between. Germline CDR1 SGHVS, CDR2 FQNEAQ. The length of the CDR3 is 14 residues. This CDR3 is CASSLGQGNQPQHF. The DNA of the CDR3 is TGTGCCAGCAGCTTAGGACAGGGCAATCAGCCCCAGCATTTT.

The CDR3 loop reads CASSSLGAADTQYF. The CDR3 nucleotides read TGTGCCAGCAGCTCCCTCGGGGCCGCAGATACGCAGTATTTT. V and J are TRBV7-2 and TRBJ2-3; D may match TRBD1 or TRBD2 (5 bases each). Germline lookup yields CDR1 SGHTA and CDR2 FQGNSA. The CDR3 extends over 14 amino acids. Trimming took 4 bases from V and 4 from J, leaving 12 bases between them.

The chain has TRBV6-5 and TRBJ2-7, with TRBD2 matching 13 bases. V lost 7 bases to trimming and J lost 2 bases; unmatched junction nucleotides: 5. The CDR3 totals 15 residues. Germline V lookup: CDR1 MNHEY, CDR2 SVGAGI. The CDR3 protein is CASTFGTSGTYEQYF. CDR3 bases: TGTGCCAGCACCTTCGGGACTAGCGGGACCTACGAGCAGTACTTC.

V gene TRBV27 combines with J gene TRBJ2-7; 8 bases align to TRBD2. CDR1 MNHEY and CDR2 SMNVEV come from the germline V gene (reference sequence). V shed 6 bases and J 3 bases; nucleotides not matched to a gene: 4. The CDR3 has 13 amino acids. The CDR3 DNA sequence: TGTGCCAGCAGCGGGGGGGGCTTCTACGAGCAGTACTTC. Its translation: CASSGGGFYEQYF.

The chain couples TRBV6-5 to TRBJ2-5; 9 bases fit TRBD2. J lost 5 bases, V lost 5 bases, and 6 bases had no gene match. Looked up from germline, CDR1 is MNHEY and CDR2 is SVGAGI. CDR3 length: 14 residues. In DNA, the CDR3 is TGTGCCAGCAGTGTAGCGGGGGCGGAGGAGACCCAGTACTTC. Its protein is CASSVAGAEETQYF.

The rearrangement joins TRBV11-3 to TRBJ1-1, with D tentatively TRBD1 (6 bases). The germline V gene has CDR1 SGHNT and CDR2 YENEEA. V was cut by 5 bases and J by 7 bases, with 11 bases left in between. The CDR3 consists of 12 residues. This CDR3 reads CASSNGGLEAFF. CDR3 DNA sequence: TGTGCCAGCAGCAACGGGGGCCTTGAAGCTTTCTTT.

This clone was recorded once. V gene TRBV15 combines with J gene TRBJ2-5; possibly TRBD2 for D (5 bases). Trimming shortened V by 0 bases and J by 3 bases, and 8 bases separated the two germline ends. This CDR3 has 14 amino acids. Germline-derived CDR1 and CDR2 are LNHNV and YYDKDF (reference sequence). In nucleotides, the CDR3 is TGTGCCACCAGCAGAGACACCGGGGAAGAGACCCAGTACTTC. Protein sequence: CATSRDTGEETQYF.

The chain links TRBV6-5 to TRBJ1-1; weak D call: TRBD1 (5 bases). CDR1 is MNHEY and CDR2 is SVGAGI in the germline V gene. The CDR3 covers 14 residues. Trimming removed 6 bases from V and 3 bases from J, with 14 bases in between. CDR3 nucleotide sequence: TGTGCCAGCAGCAGGGACGGTCGGGACACTGAAGCTTTCTTT. It translates to CASSRDGRDTEAFF.

Notes on this clone: The junction and the germline gene differ at one end; a read error may be behind it. V gene TRBV6-1 combines with J gene TRBJ1-2, with unresolved D. Germline V gives CDR1 MNHNS, CDR2 SASEGT. This CDR3 has 18 residues. CDR3 protein: CAISEGITDAERDYGYTF. The CDR3 DNA follows: TGTGCCATCAGTGAGGGTATCACGGACGCTGAGAGGGACTATGGCTACACCTTC.